This paragraph reports one T cell receptor (beta chain). Its cognate antigen is unknown. Primers used in a second PCR of about 7 to 12 cycles were a sample-barcoded 5' primer and a J-beta primer mix. TCRdb re-called the 5' RACE reads through MiXCR, storing one row per CDR3 protein. Of 1.5 million to 2 million distinct CDR3 sequences in the sample, around 50% were seen once. This entry comes from a study of blood T cells in healthy people across ages. Findings of the study overall: Researchers deemed the diversity estimates from one million T cells underestimates.

Germline assignment: CDR1 DFQATT and CDR2 SNEGSKA (reference sequence). There are 15 residues in the CDR3. V shed 0 bases and J 8 bases; nucleotides not matched to a gene: 7. This rearrangement joins TRBV20-1 to TRBJ1-4; 9 bases fit TRBD1. Sequencing input: blood. The receptor was derived from a woman aged 40 to 55 in good health. In nucleotides, the CDR3 is TGCAGTGCTAGAGACGCAGGACAGGGGAACGAAAAACTGTTTTTT. Its protein is CSARDAGQGNEKLFF.